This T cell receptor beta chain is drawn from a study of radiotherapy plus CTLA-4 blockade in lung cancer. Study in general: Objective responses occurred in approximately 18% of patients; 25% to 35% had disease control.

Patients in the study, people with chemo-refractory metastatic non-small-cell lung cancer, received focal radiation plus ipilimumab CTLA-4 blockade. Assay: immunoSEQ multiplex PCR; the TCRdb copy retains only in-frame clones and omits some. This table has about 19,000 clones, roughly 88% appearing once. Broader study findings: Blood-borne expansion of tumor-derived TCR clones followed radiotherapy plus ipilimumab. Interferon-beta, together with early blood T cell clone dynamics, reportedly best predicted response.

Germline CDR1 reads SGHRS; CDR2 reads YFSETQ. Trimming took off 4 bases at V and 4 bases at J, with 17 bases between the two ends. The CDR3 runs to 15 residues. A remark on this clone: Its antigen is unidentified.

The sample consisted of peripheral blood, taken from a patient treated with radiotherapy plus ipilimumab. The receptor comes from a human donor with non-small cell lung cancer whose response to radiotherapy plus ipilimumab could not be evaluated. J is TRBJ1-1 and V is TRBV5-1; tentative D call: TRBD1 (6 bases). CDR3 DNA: TGCGCCAGCAGCCACCCAGGGGCGGGTGGCACTGAAGCTTTCTTT. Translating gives CASSHPGAGGTEAFF.